This TCR beta chain appears in the sequencing data of a study of human T cells and chemical hapten exposure. Time point reported: patch test 1, 2 weeks after DPC sensitization. The treatment here: therapeutic diphenylcyclopropenone sensitization with weekly scalp DPC. TCRdb re-analysed the RACE reads in MiXCR, keeping a single row per CDR3 protein. The sample consists of roughly 100,000 distinct CDR3 sequences, more than 9.5% of them appearing once. On this clonotype itself: What it binds is unknown.

Whole-study findings and limits: The study found expanded TCRs formed significantly more large CDR3 similarity clusters than controls.

The CDR3 spans 15 residues. V shed 4 bases and J 2 bases; nucleotides not matched to a gene: 5. Germline V gene data show CDR1 as SGHRS and CDR2 as YFSETQ. This receptor was obtained from a woman between 35 and 50 years old with alopecia areata. Some clones in this sample may be carry-over from other donors' samples. This specimen was whole blood, taken in connection with sensitization to the hapten diphenylcyclopropenone (DPC). The chain carries TRBV5-1 and TRBJ2-3; 9 positions match TRBD2. CDR3: CASSPGLAFTDTQYF. CDR3 bases: TGCGCCAGCAGCCCAGGACTAGCGTTCACAGATACGCAGTATTTT.